The entry below gives a single TCR beta chain sequence along with its context. The V gene lost 6 bases and the J gene lost 0 bases, with 11 bases spanning the gap. Germline CDR1 and CDR2: LNHDA and SQIVND (reference sequence). This CDR3 has 15 residues. This entry belongs to a study of cytomegalovirus exposure and HLA in healthy donors. Every donor was a healthy person donating bone marrow. 13 Jbeta primers and 60 Vbeta primers were used for the PCR. Generated by immunoSEQ multiplex PCR, the TCRdb table keeps only in-frame clones and is missing some. The data hold fewer than 150,000 clones, with over 60% observed a single time.

V usage is TRBV19 and J usage is TRBJ1-4; the D is unclear. The clonotype was recovered from a man between 40 and 49 years old in good health and CMV-seronegative. Sequencing was performed on PBMCs. The CDR3 region is CASSPGVATNEKLFF. DNA for the CDR3: TGTGCCAGTAGCCCGGGAGTTGCAACTAATGAAAAACTGTTTTTT.